This entry features one T cell receptor (beta chain) sequence. TCRdb used MiXCR to call clones anew from the PCR reads. This repertoire shows 35,000 to 50,000 clones, more than 15% found once; its top ten account for around 16%. The CDR3 runs 14 residues. V was trimmed by 3 bases and J by 3 bases, leaving 12 bases between them. CDR1 is DFQATT and CDR2 is SNEGSKA in the germline V gene (reference sequence). This record belongs to a study of metastatic and nonmetastatic thyroid tumors. In the study overall: Repertoires of blood and of tissue (tumor or nodule) from malignant and benign thyroid patients were compared.

All patients were untreated before thyroid surgery. The source is a female donor with papillary thyroid cancer or a benign thyroid nodule (not recorded which). Some clones in this sample may be carry-over from other donors' samples. The material sequenced was blood. The rearrangement uses TRBV20-1 and TRBJ2-1; D may be TRBD2 (6 bases). The CDR3 protein is CSASDGGGYNEQFF. CDR3 sequence (DNA): TGCAGTGCTAGCGACGGGGGAGGCTACAATGAGCAGTTCTTC.